These T cell receptor beta chains were read from a single sample in a study of T cell responses to AZD1222 COVID-19 vaccine. Profiling relied on immunoSEQ multiplex PCR, and the TCRdb table lists in-frame clones only, not all of them. The sample contains 120,000 to 150,000 clones, almost 90% of which appear only once. The sequenced sample was peripheral blood, obtained on day 0 of AZD1222 vaccination. The origin of the receptors is an adult in good health. The CDR3 runs from the conserved cysteine through the conserved F or W.

J gene	V gene	CDR3 protein
TRBJ2-7	TRBV9	CASSAIDTGSVYF
TRBJ1-1	TRBV28	CASSFRGTEAFF
TRBJ1-2	TRBV5-1	CASSFTGGYTF
TRBJ1-1	TRBV7-2	CASSLVGLSTEAFF
TRBJ2-1	TRBV2	CASSEGGLLTYNEQFF
TRBJ2-2	TRBV18	CASSPRQGSGGFFANTGELFF
TRBJ1-6	TRBV10-3	CAITGNLESPLHF
TRBJ2-3	TRBV7-9	CASRLQGAGTDTQYF
TRBJ1-1	TRBV7-3	CASSFRWNTEAFF
TRBJ2-1	TRBV28	CASGEQGVNEQFF
TRBJ2-6	TRBV3-1/TRBV3-2	CASSLQSAGANVLTF
TRBJ1-5	TRBV4-1	CASSQHTGQMGQPQHF
TRBJ2-5	TRBV9	CASSVDQPGETQYF
TRBJ1-1	TRBV19	CASSKLQWMSEAFF
TRBJ2-4	TRBV6-5	CATSGLAKNIQYF
TRBJ1-6	TRBV5-1	CASKGQFYNSPLHF
TRBJ2-1	TRBV2	CASSGGRDNEQFF
TRBJ2-3	TRBV6-5	CASTSTDTQYF
TRBJ1-5	TRBV6-2/TRBV6-3	CASSQGRTDDQPQHF
TRBJ2-7	TRBV10-2	CASSGTYEQYF
TRBJ1-1	TRBV2	CATQTAAVTEAFF
TRBJ1-5	TRBV3-1/TRBV3-2	CASSQGGPQGGHF
TRBJ2-7	TRBV6-5	CASSRTGWEQYF
TRBJ2-5	TRBV7-9	CASSLLAGGQETQYF
TRBJ2-3	TRBV6-2/TRBV6-3	CASSHGQGPDTQYF
TRBJ1-2	TRBV30	CAWRGSGVRGYTF
TRBJ1-1	TRBV28	CASSFPRAVAFF
TRBJ2-2	TRBV7-6	CASSLGTGKTGELFF
TRBJ1-2	TRBV28	CASSFRGDYGYTF
TRBJ1-4	TRBV12-3/TRBV12-4	CASSPMKDEKLFF
TRBJ2-1	TRBV6-5	CASRISGRNNEQFF
TRBJ2-4	TRBV28	CASSLYWGGTNIQYF
TRBJ2-3	TRBV19	CASSPTSGSGADTQYF
TRBJ1-3	TRBV6-5	CASKRQGAGNTIYF
TRBJ2-3	TRBV27	CASSGTATDTQYF
TRBJ1-4	TRBV5-1	CASSLSRGDSEKLFF
TRBJ2-7	TRBV13	CASSPSGGSSYEQYF
TRBJ2-1	TRBV12-1	CASSFAGTLYNEQFF
TRBJ1-5	TRBV19	CASSSQGTNNQPQHF
TRBJ2-3	TRBV19	CASRLAGVADTQYF
TRBJ1-3	TRBV14	CASSETGRDLGNTIYF
TRBJ2-5	TRBV24-1	CATSRDGETQYF
TRBJ2-7	TRBV18	CASSGTGSYEQYF
TRBJ2-3	TRBV15	CATSISTDTQYF
TRBJ2-5	TRBV7-2	CASSLMWWGQGTQETQYF
TRBJ2-5	TRBV5-6	CASSLEQGIWETQYF
TRBJ1-3	TRBV30	CAWSLGGVGNTIYF
TRBJ1-5	TRBV29-1	CSVSLVDGFNQPQHF
TRBJ1-2	TRBV10-3	CAISDPNYGYTF
TRBJ1-2	TRBV7-2	CASSLGGRDLEF
TRBJ1-4	TRBV9	CASSATGLNEKLFF
TRBJ2-7	TRBV10-1	CASSESVSGGTYEQYF
TRBJ1-1	TRBV7-9	CASERYRGLSSRPEAFF